A selection of T cell receptor beta chains follows, all from one sample in a study of cytomegalovirus exposure and HLA in healthy donors. The repertoire was sequenced with immunoSEQ multiplex PCR; TCRdb's copy has only in-frame clones and lacks some. The sample is made up of about 170,000 clones, and the top ten hold about 1.2% of it. Material: PBMCs. The source is a woman between 55 and 75 years old in good health and CMV-seronegative. Each CDR3 is given with its conserved first and last residue.

v_gene,j_gene,CDR3aa
TRBV5-1,TRBJ2-7,CASSLRADRGISYEQYF
TRBV5-4,TRBJ1-2,CASSPAGTGGASAYGYTF
TRBV5-6,TRBJ2-1,CASSGEDPGEQFF
TRBV4-1,TRBJ2-1,CASSRTPSRSYNEQFF
TRBV7-9,TRBJ2-7,CASSPGTSGSYEQYF
TRBV7-2,TRBJ2-1,CASSKESSYNEQFF
TRBV7-7,TRBJ1-2,CASSHRQGLDYGYTF
TRBV30,TRBJ1-1,CAWSQRKPTMNTEAFF
TRBV2,TRBJ1-1,CASSAVRAEAFF
TRBV4-1,TRBJ1-3,CASSQVGGNSGNTIYF
TRBV10-1,TRBJ1-4,CGTSAGGKDEKLFF
TRBV6-6,TRBJ1-1,CASGGGPGAEAFF
TRBV27,TRBJ1-5,CASSSTGGNQPQHF
TRBV4-1,TRBJ2-3,CASSQDWTGQYF
TRBV11-1,TRBJ2-5,CASSLGAWETQYF
TRBV15,TRBJ2-1,CATSRLRDTRFF
TRBV9,TRBJ2-3,CASSVSGTSTDTQYF
TRBV4-1,TRBJ1-2,CASSPHSTGQGGYTF
TRBV5-1,TRBJ1-2,CASSIDRIGHTF
TRBV7-6,TRBJ1-4,CASSLFMATTNEKLFF
TRBV7-9,TRBJ1-4,CASSLGTGPTNEKLFF
TRBV11-2,TRBJ1-1,CASSPQTRTEAFF
TRBV25-1,TRBJ1-6,CASSEFVGGNSPLHF
TRBV5-1,TRBJ1-3,CASSLDQRSTSGNTIYF
TRBV4-2,TRBJ2-3,CASSQDRTQGKADTQYF
TRBV5-1,TRBJ2-3,CASNEGRADTQYF
TRBV5-1,TRBJ2-5,CASSRDYLYQETQYF
TRBV19,TRBJ1-2,CASSTHLVAVDGYTF
TRBV7-2,TRBJ1-2,CASSQRSGIPPTYGYTF
TRBV5-1,TRBJ1-5,CASSLAGGDQPQHF
TRBV18,TRBJ1-2,CASSPKELPGYTF
TRBV27,TRBJ2-3,CASSFLGGGLSRDTQYF
TRBV12-5,TRBJ1-1,CASGLLQLQGAGNTEAFF
TRBV12-5,TRBJ2-7,CASGSSFFEQYF
TRBV9,TRBJ1-2,CASSVGIGTGGLKIYGYTF
TRBV10-3,TRBJ2-3,CAITPTGLTDTQYF
TRBV18,TRBJ1-1,CASSPKQGAAEAFF
TRBV11-1,TRBJ2-1,CASSVTTNEQFF
TRBV6-5,TRBJ1-1,CASSLQGAGTEAFF
TRBV2,TRBJ2-2,CASRKGQGNSGELFF
TRBV9,TRBJ1-5,CASSDGGGSQPQHF
TRBV7-8,TRBJ2-7,CASSLEREQYF
TRBV6-6,TRBJ1-6,CASSYSQGPNSPLHF